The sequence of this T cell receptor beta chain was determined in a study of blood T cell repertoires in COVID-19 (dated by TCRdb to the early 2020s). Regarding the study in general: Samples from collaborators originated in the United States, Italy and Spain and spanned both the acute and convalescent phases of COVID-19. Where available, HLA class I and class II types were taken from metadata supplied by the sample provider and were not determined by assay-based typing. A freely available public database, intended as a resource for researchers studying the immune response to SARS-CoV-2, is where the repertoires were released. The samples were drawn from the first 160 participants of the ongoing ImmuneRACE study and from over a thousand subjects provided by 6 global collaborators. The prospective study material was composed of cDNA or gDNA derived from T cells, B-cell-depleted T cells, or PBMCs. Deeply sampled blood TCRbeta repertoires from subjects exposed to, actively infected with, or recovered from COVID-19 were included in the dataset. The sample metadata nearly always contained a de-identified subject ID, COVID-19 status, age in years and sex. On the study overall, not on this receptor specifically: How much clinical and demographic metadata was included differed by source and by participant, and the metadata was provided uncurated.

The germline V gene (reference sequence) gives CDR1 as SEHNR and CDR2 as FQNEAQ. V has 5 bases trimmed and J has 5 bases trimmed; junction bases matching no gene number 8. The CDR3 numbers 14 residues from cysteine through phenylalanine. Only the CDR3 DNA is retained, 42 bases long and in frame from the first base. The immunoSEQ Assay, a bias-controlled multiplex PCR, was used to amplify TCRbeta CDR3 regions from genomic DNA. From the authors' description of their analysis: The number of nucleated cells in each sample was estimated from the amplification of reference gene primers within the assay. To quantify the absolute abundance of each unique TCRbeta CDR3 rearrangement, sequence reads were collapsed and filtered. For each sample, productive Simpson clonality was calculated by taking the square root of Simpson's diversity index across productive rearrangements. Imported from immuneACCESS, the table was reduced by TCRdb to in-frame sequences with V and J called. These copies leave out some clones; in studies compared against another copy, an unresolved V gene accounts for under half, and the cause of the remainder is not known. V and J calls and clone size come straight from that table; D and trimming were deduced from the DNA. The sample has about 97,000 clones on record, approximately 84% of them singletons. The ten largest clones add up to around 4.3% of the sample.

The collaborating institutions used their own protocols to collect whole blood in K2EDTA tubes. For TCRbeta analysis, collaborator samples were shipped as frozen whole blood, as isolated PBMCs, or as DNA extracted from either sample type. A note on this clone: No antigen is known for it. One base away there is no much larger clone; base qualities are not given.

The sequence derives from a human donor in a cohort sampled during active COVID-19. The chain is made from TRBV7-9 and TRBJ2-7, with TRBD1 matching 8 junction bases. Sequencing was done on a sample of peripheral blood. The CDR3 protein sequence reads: CASSPTTGAHEQYF. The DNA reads TGTGCCAGCAGCCCGACGACAGGGGCCCACGAGCAGTACTTC.